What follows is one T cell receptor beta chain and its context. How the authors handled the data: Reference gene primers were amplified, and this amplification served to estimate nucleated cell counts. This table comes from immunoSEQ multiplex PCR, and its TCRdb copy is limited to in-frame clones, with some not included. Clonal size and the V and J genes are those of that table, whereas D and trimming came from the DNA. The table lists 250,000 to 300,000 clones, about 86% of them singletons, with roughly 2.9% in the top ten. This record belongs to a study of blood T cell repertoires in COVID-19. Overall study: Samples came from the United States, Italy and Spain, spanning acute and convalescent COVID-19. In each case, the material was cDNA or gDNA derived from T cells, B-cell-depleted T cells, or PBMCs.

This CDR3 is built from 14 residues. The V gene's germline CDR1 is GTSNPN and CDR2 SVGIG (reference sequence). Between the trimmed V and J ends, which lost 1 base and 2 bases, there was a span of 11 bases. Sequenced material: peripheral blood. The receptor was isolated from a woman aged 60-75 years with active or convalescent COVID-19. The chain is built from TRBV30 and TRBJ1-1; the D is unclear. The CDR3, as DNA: TGTGCCTGGAGTGCGGGGTCCGTAAACACTGAAGCTTTCTTT. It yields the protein CAWSAGSVNTEAFF.